The 23 T cell receptor beta chains given below trace back to one sample, sequenced in a study of blood T cell repertoires in COVID-19. The data were produced by immunoSEQ multiplex PCR, yet TCRdb's version contains in-frame clones alone and is incomplete. The sample has roughly 300,000 clones, 91% seen once. Sequenced input: peripheral blood. The source of these receptors is a woman in her 30s with COVID-19, enrolled during active disease.

This clone was seen many times. V is TRBV6-1 and J is TRBJ2-1; 11 nucleotides match TRBD2. The V gene end was trimmed by 2 bases and the J gene end by 4 bases; junction bases not matched to a gene: 1. This CDR3 is 15 amino acids long. Germline V CDR1 and CDR2: MNHNS, SASEGT. CDR3 loop: CASSELAGGYNEQFF. CDR3 bases: TGTGCCAGCAGTGAACTAGCGGGAGGTTACAATGAGCAGTTCTTC.

The CDR3 loop reads CASSMGGIYGYTF. The CDR3 nucleotides read TGTGCCAGTAGTATGGGAGGTATCTATGGCTACACCTTC. This chain joins TRBV19 and TRBJ1-2; unclear D gene. The CDR3 consists of 13 residues. CDR1 is LNHDA, CDR2 SQIVND, per germline (reference sequence). Trimming removed 3 bases at V and 4 bases at J, with 9 bases between.

The genes are TRBV11-3 and TRBJ2-1; D gene unclear. V was cut by 0 bases and J by 6 bases, with 9 bases left in between. The V gene's germline CDR1 is SGHNT and CDR2 YENEEA. The CDR3 runs to 14 residues. In DNA, the CDR3 is TGTGCCAGCAGCTTAGAAGGCGGCCTCAATGAGCAGTTCTTC. It specifies CASSLEGGLNEQFF.

This chain joins TRBV24-1 and TRBJ1-5; D uncertain. This CDR3 region has 13 residues. The germline V and J ends were trimmed by 5 bases and 5 bases, with 9 bases remaining between them. Germline V gives CDR1 KGHDR, CDR2 SFDVKD. CDR3 region: CATSAGSYQPQHF. The CDR3 DNA is TGTGCCACCAGTGCGGGGTCTTATCAGCCCCAGCATTTT.

V and J are TRBV11-3 and TRBJ2-1; 13 positions match TRBD2. Per germline, CDR1 SGHNT and CDR2 YENEEA. V shed 5 bases, J shed 12 bases, and the junction held 16 bases outside the gene matches. CDR3 length: 17 amino acids. The DNA for the CDR3 is TGTGCCAGCAGCGAACAACCAGGACTAGCGGGAGAGCATGGGCAGTTCTTC. Translation gives CASSEQPGLAGEHGQFF.

V gene TRBV5-1 combines with J gene TRBJ2-3; 10 bases are shared with TRBD2. There are 16 residues in the CDR3. CDR1 and CDR2 from the germline V gene are SGHRS and YFSETQ. With 1 base clipped from V and 2 bases from J, the junction kept 4 bases outside the gene matches. Written as DNA, the CDR3 is TGCGCCAGCAGCTTGATCCTAGCGGGAGACACAGATACGCAGTATTTT. Its translation is CASSLILAGDTDTQYF. The full variable domain, rest sourced from reference TRBV5-1 and TRBJ2-3, is KAGVTQTPRYLIKTRGQQVTLSCSPISGHRSVSWYQQTPGQGLQFLFEYFSETQRNKGNFPGRFSGRQFSNSRSEMNVSTLELGDSALYLCASSLILAGDTDTQYFGPGTRLTVL.

The genes are TRBV24-1 and TRBJ2-3, with D tentatively TRBD2 (5 bases). The CDR3 covers 17 residues. The germline gives CDR1 KGHDR, CDR2 SFDVKD. Trimming removed 3 bases at V and 4 bases at J, with 19 bases between. This chain's CDR3 is CATSDSGATPGADTQYF. Written as DNA, the CDR3 is TGTGCCACCAGTGATAGCGGAGCGACACCTGGGGCAGATACGCAGTATTTT.

CDR3 region: CASTHDRNYGYTF. In nucleotides, the CDR3 is TGTGCCAGCACCCACGACAGGAACTATGGCTACACCTTC. The chain links TRBV11-1 to TRBJ1-2; tentative D call: TRBD1 (6 bases). V was trimmed by 7 bases and J by 2 bases, leaving 11 bases between them. This CDR3 has 13 amino acids. Germline-derived CDR1 and CDR2 are SGHAT and FQDESV (reference sequence).

CDR3 coding DNA: TGTGCCACCTGGGACAGGGGGCTTTACTATGGCTACACCTTC. Protein: CATWDRGLYYGYTF. The rearrangement links TRBV10-3 to TRBJ1-2, with 12 bases aligning to TRBD1. The germline gives CDR1 ENHRY, CDR2 SYGVKD. The CDR3 spans 14 residues. V shed 10 bases and J 3 bases; nucleotides not matched to a gene: 6.

The rearrangement joins TRBV9 to TRBJ2-3; D may be TRBD2 (5 bases). Germline CDR1 is SGDLS and CDR2 is YYNGEE. Trimming took off 2 bases at V and 3 bases at J, with 10 bases between the two ends. CDR3 length equals 14 residues. The CDR3 DNA follows: TGTGCCAGCAGCGTCAGCGGATTTACAGATACGCAGTATTTT. Protein: CASSVSGFTDTQYF.

The CDR3 is CASSQGLAGGSISYEQYF. The CDR3 coding sequence is TGCGCCAGCAGCCAAGGGCTAGCGGGAGGGTCAATTTCCTACGAGCAGTACTTC. The chain combines TRBV4-1 with TRBJ2-7; TRBD2 aligns across 12 bases. Losses at the gene ends were 1 base for V and 1 base for J; bases not matched to a gene: 8. The CDR3 extends over 18 amino acids. From germline, CDR1 is MGHRA and CDR2 YSYEKL.

This clone appeared once. V is TRBV5-1 and J is TRBJ1-2; tentatively, D is TRBD1 (6 bases). The CDR3 has 12 amino acids. Per germline, CDR1 SGHRS and CDR2 YFSETQ. The germline V and J ends were trimmed by 4 bases and 5 bases, with 9 bases remaining between them. CDR3 nucleotide sequence: TGCGCCAGCAGCCTGGGGGCGTATGGCTACACCTTC. Translating it yields CASSLGAYGYTF.

The V gene is TRBV14, the J gene TRBJ1-4, with D perhaps TRBD1 (5 bases). Germline CDR1 reads SGHDN; CDR2 reads FVKESK. The CDR3 is made up of 15 amino acids. The V end lost 0 bases, the J end lost 5 bases, and 10 bases lay between the germline ends. The CDR3 region is CASSQDRVLNEKLFF. CDR3 nucleotide sequence: TGTGCCAGCAGCCAAGACAGGGTGCTAAATGAAAAACTGTTTTTT.

Only a few counts were recorded for this clone. The genes are TRBV27 and TRBJ2-7, with D possibly matching TRBD1 (7 bases). This CDR3 region has 15 residues. Trimming took off 5 bases at V and 4 bases at J, with 18 bases between the two ends. Germline V gene sequence: CDR1 MNHEY, CDR2 SMNVEV (reference sequence). In DNA, the CDR3 is TGTGCCAGCAGTACAAGGCCAGGGGGGAGTTACGAGCAGTACTTC. Protein product: CASSTRPGGSYEQYF.

This clone occurred once. CDR3 coding DNA: TGTGCCTGGAGTGTACTTGGGGGCGGTCAGCCCCAGCATTTT. It specifies CAWSVLGGGQPQHF. The rearrangement joins TRBV30 to TRBJ1-5, with D possibly TRBD1 on 6 matching bases. Looked up from germline, CDR1 is GTSNPN and CDR2 is SVGIG (reference sequence). CDR3 length equals 14 residues. The V and J ends lost 0 bases and 6 bases respectively, with 12 bases between them.

The chain combines TRBV5-1 with TRBJ2-7, with 8 bases that match TRBD1. After removal of 4 bases from V and 3 bases from J, the junction contained 12 bases not matched to a gene. The CDR3 is made up of 16 amino acids. Germline CDR1 is SGHRS and CDR2 is YFSETQ. The CDR3 here is CASSLSSGTGRYEQYF. DNA for the CDR3: TGCGCCAGCAGCCTATCCTCCGGGACAGGACGCTACGAGCAGTACTTC.

This clone is a singleton in its sample. The chain links TRBV27 to TRBJ1-5; no firm D call. The length of the CDR3 is 13 residues. V lost 4 bases, J lost 1 base, and 5 bases lay in between. In germline, CDR1 is MNHEY, CDR2 SMNVEV (reference sequence). The CDR3 DNA follows: TGTGCCAGCAGTTACGGGAGCAATCAGCCCCAGCATTTT. The encoded protein is CASSYGSNQPQHF.

The chain has TRBV6-4 and TRBJ2-5; 7 bases match TRBD2. This CDR3 has 13 amino acids. Germline lookup yields CDR1 MRHNA and CDR2 SNTAGT. Germline trimming cut 3 bases from V and 5 bases from J; bases unmatched to any gene: 3. Written as DNA, the CDR3 is TGTGCCAGCAGTGAGCGGGAGACGGAGACCCAGTACTTC. Protein sequence: CASSERETETQYF.

The chain combines TRBV5-1 with TRBJ2-2; 10 nucleotides match TRBD1. The germline gives CDR1 SGHRS, CDR2 YFSETQ. The CDR3 spans 15 residues. The trim removed 0 bases at V and 14 bases at J, leaving 10 bases unmatched. The DNA for the CDR3 is TGCGCCAGCAGCTTGGCCGGGAACGGACAGGGGGTTCTGTTTTTT. Amino acids: CASSLAGNGQGVLFF.

The genes are TRBV29-1 and TRBJ1-2; possible D gene TRBD1, 5 bases. Deletions cut 4 bases from V and 6 bases from J, with 6 bases between. The germline gives CDR1 SQVTM, CDR2 ANQGSEA. CDR3 size: 10 residues. The DNA of the CDR3 is TGCAGCGTTGTAGGGGATGGCTACACCTTC. It translates to CSVVGDGYTF. The variable domain in full, with the rest retrieved from reference TRBV29-1 and TRBJ1-2, is SAVISQKPSRDICQRGTSLTIQCQVDSQVTMMFWYRQQPGQSLTLIATANQGSEATYESGFVIDKFPISRPNLTFSTLTVSNMSPEDSSIYLCSVVGDGYTFGSGTRLTVV.

The chain carries TRBV7-9 and TRBJ1-2; a possible D gene is TRBD1 (5 bases). The CDR3 sequence is 14 residues long. CDR1 and CDR2 (germline): SEHNR, FQNEAQ (reference sequence). Trimming took 3 bases from V and 1 from J, leaving 9 bases between them. CDR3 sequence (DNA): TGTGCCAGCAGCTTTCAGGGTTTTAACTATGGCTACACCTTC. Amino acid sequence: CASSFQGFNYGYTF.

The chain links TRBV30 to TRBJ1-3; D possibly corresponds to TRBD1 (5 bases). The germline CDR1 and CDR2 sequences are GTSNPN and SVGIG (reference sequence). V lost 2 bases to trimming and J lost 1 base, with 12 bases between them. The CDR3 consists of 15 residues. Here the CDR3 DNA reads TGTGCCTGGAGTCTTGGGACTGGTTCTGGAAACACCATATATTTT. Translation: CAWSLGTGSGNTIYF.

This chain uses TRBV5-1 with TRBJ2-1; TRBD2 matches at 8 bases. The CDR3 length is 15 residues. V lost 1 base, J lost 5 bases, and 5 bases stayed unmatched. CDR1 and CDR2 from the germline V gene are SGHRS and YFSETQ. CDR3 bases: TGCGCCAGCAGCTTGAGTGGACTAGCTAACAATGAGCAGTTCTTC. Its translation: CASSLSGLANNEQFF.